The rows below give T cell receptor beta chains drawn from one sample of a study of T cells after yellow fever vaccination. TCRdb re-called the 5' RACE reads with MiXCR, one entry per CDR3 protein. The table lists 65,000 to 90,000 distinct CDR3 sequences, roughly 14% of them singletons. Sequencing used CD8+ T cells not binding an NS4B(214-222) dextramer, sorted from PBMCs, obtained about 20 days after the first yellow fever vaccination. The origin of the receptors is a man between 18 and 35 years old who received the YFV17D yellow fever vaccine. The CDR3 runs from the conserved cysteine through the conserved F or W. Fields, in order: clone size, V gene, D gene, J gene, CDR3 length, CDR3 protein, CDR3 DNA. The D gene is left open where the match is weak. Size is omitted from some rows. Given values are once, few, many or a class for expanded clones.

>few|TRBV12-3/TRBV12-4|.|TRBJ1-1|14
CASSPGGPYTEAFF
TGTGCCAGCAGCCCGGGGGGGCCTTACACTGAAGCTTTCTTT
>.|TRBV4-3|.|TRBJ1-1|15
CASSRVLTQGAEAFF
TGCGCCAGCAGCCGAGTACTCACCCAAGGTGCTGAAGCTTTCTTT
>few|TRBV7-9|TRBD1|TRBJ2-1|16
CASSPWDRGARYEQFF
TGTGCCAGCAGCCCATGGGACAGGGGCGCAAGATATGAGCAGTTCTTC
>.|TRBV19|TRBD2|TRBJ2-5|14
CASSISGGQETQYF
TGTGCCAGTAGTATAAGCGGGGGGCAAGAGACCCAGTACTTC
>.|TRBV7-6|.|TRBJ1-5|15
CASSSHTGSNQPQHF
TGTGCCAGCAGCTCACACACGGGCAGCAATCAGCCCCAGCATTTT
>few|TRBV4-3|.|TRBJ2-6|19
CASSQDRIGHRAGANVLTF
TGCGCCAGCAGCCAAGATAGAATTGGGCATAGGGCTGGGGCCAACGTCCTGACTTTC
>.|TRBV15|.|TRBJ2-1|16
CATSRIGGGGYNEQFF
TGTGCCACCAGCAGAATCGGGGGCGGCGGGTACAATGAGCAGTTCTTC
>.|TRBV6-5|.|TRBJ1-5|10
CAAGSQPQHF
TGTGCCGCCGGGAGTCAGCCCCAGCATTTT
>.|TRBV4-1|TRBD1|TRBJ1-2|16
CASSQNQIDREFSYTF
TGCGCCAGCAGCCAAAACCAAATCGACAGGGAATTTAGCTACACCTTC
>.|TRBV6-5|TRBD1|TRBJ2-5|15
CASSYQGQNQETQYF
TGTGCCAGCAGTTACCAGGGACAGAACCAAGAGACCCAGTACTTC
>many|TRBV4-3|.|TRBJ2-2|16
CASSQEGVGGAGELFF
TGCGCCAGCAGCCAAGAAGGCGTCGGTGGGGCCGGGGAGCTGTTTTTT
>.|TRBV9|.|TRBJ2-2|15
CASSVGGGGTGELFF
TGTGCCAGCAGCGTAGGAGGGGGGGGCACCGGGGAGCTGTTTTTT
>few|TRBV5-1|.|TRBJ2-7|16
CASSTRDTNPIYEQYF
TGCGCCAGCAGCACCCGGGACACCAACCCGATCTACGAGCAGTACTTC
>few|TRBV11-2|.|TRBJ1-2|9
CARVDGYTF
TGTGCCCGAGTGGATGGCTACACCTTC
>few|TRBV12-3/TRBV12-4|TRBD1|TRBJ1-1|15
CASSLMTGPNTEAFF
TGTGCCAGCAGTCTTATGACAGGGCCTAACACTGAAGCTTTCTTT
>many|TRBV12-3/TRBV12-4|.|TRBJ2-5|13
CASSFNLAETQYF
TGTGCCAGCAGTTTCAACCTAGCAGAGACCCAGTACTTC
>few|TRBV9|TRBD1|TRBJ2-7|15
CASSGPGTGAYEQYF
TGTGCCAGCAGCGGGCCTGGGACAGGGGCTTACGAGCAGTACTTC
>.|TRBV27|.|TRBJ1-2|12
CASRSGVYGYTF
TGTGCCAGCAGGTCCGGGGTCTATGGCTACACCTTC
>few|TRBV5-6|TRBD1|TRBJ1-4|12
CASSLGTGKLFF
TGTGCCAGCAGCTTGGGGACAGGGAAACTGTTTTTT
>.|TRBV7-9|.|TRBJ1-5|14
CASSLVNADQPQHF
TGTGCCAGCAGCTTAGTAAATGCGGATCAGCCCCAGCATTTT
>.|TRBV27|.|TRBJ2-1|16
CASNSRSSATYNEQFF
TGTGCCAGCAACAGCCGGAGCAGTGCGACCTACAATGAGCAGTTCTTC
>.|TRBV12-3/TRBV12-4|TRBD2|TRBJ2-3|14
CASSGLASTDTQYF
TGTGCCAGCAGTGGACTAGCTAGCACAGATACGCAGTATTTT
>.|TRBV4-3|.|TRBJ1-2|13
CASSQDRVSGYTF
TGCGCCAGCAGCCAAGATCGGGTTAGTGGCTACACCTTC
>.|TRBV4-1|TRBD1|TRBJ2-7|18
CASSQDSLRTGGSYEQYF
TGCGCCAGCAGCCAAGATAGTTTAAGGACAGGGGGTTCGTACGAGCAGTACTTC
>many|TRBV6-5|.|TRBJ1-6|14
CASSYLEGNSPLHF
TGTGCCAGCAGTTACTTGGAGGGGAATTCACCCCTCCACTTT
>few|TRBV12-5|.|TRBJ2-5|16
CASGLASGSYQETQYF
TGTGCTAGTGGTTTGGCCTCCGGCTCGTACCAAGAGACCCAGTACTTC
>.|TRBV7-2|.|TRBJ2-7|15
CASSSTGTTSYEQYF
TGTGCCAGCAGCTCGACCGGGACCACGTCCTACGAGCAGTACTTC
>.|TRBV4-1|.|TRBJ2-1|17
CASSHLTAPTGDNEQFF
TGCGCCAGCAGCCACTTAACTGCCCCCACGGGTGATAATGAGCAGTTCTTC
>.|TRBV9|.|TRBJ2-2|16
CASSPPRGEATGELFF
TGTGCCAGCAGCCCTCCCAGGGGAGAGGCGACCGGGGAGCTGTTTTTT
>few|TRBV29-1|.|TRBJ2-2|11
CSALHTGELFF
TGCAGCGCCCTACACACCGGGGAGCTGTTTTTT
>.|TRBV27|TRBD1|TRBJ2-1|15
CASSYIGTGSNEQFF
TGTGCCAGCAGTTACATTGGGACAGGCAGCAATGAGCAGTTCTTC
>many|TRBV10-3|.|TRBJ2-3|13
CAISEVGPDTQYF
TGTGCCATCAGTGAAGTGGGCCCAGATACGCAGTATTTT
>few|TRBV24-1|.|TRBJ2-3|13
CATSSYPGDTQYF
TGTGCCACCAGTTCGTACCCCGGAGATACGCAGTATTTT
>.|TRBV20-1|TRBD1|TRBJ2-3|15
CSASIGTGGTDTQYF
TGCAGTGCTAGTATTGGGACAGGGGGCACAGATACGCAGTATTTT
>.|TRBV6-2/TRBV6-3|TRBD1|TRBJ1-2|13
CASSYRGRDGYTF
TGTGCCAGCAGTTACAGGGGGCGCGATGGCTACACCTTC
>few|TRBV29-1|.|TRBJ1-3|13
CSVEVGGLNTIYF
TGCAGCGTTGAAGTCGGGGGGCTTAACACCATATATTTT
>many|TRBV6-5|TRBD1|TRBJ1-2|13
CASSLTGNYGYTF
TGTGCCAGCAGTTTGACAGGGAACTATGGCTACACCTTC
>few|TRBV29-1|.|TRBJ2-4|11
CSVVEENIQYF
TGCAGCGTTGTGGAGGAAAACATTCAGTACTTC
>few|TRBV11-1|TRBD2|TRBJ2-1|19
CASSLGVWTGGNTDDEQFF
TGTGCCAGCAGCTTGGGGGTCTGGACGGGGGGAAACACGGACGATGAGCAGTTCTTC
>few|TRBV20-1|.|TRBJ2-1|14
CSARSASSYNEQFF
TGCAGTGCTAGGAGCGCAAGCTCCTACAATGAGCAGTTCTTC
>.|TRBV5-6|.|TRBJ2-3|16
CASSFLRLRSPDTQYF
TGTGCCAGCAGCTTTCTGAGACTTAGGAGTCCGGATACGCAGTATTTT
>.|TRBV7-2|.|TRBJ1-2|12
CASSLAWDGYTF
TGTGCCAGCAGCCTAGCTTGGGATGGCTACACCTTC
>.|TRBV30|TRBD1|TRBJ2-7|14
CAWRAGTGDYEQYF
TGTGCCTGGAGGGCCGGGACAGGGGATTACGAGCAGTACTTC
>few|TRBV7-2|.|TRBJ2-7|14
CASSLVSDSYEQYF
TGTGCCAGCAGCTTGGTATCGGACTCCTACGAGCAGTACTTC
>many|TRBV25-1|.|TRBJ2-2|13
CASSESGGGELFF
TGTGCCAGCAGTGAATCTGGGGGCGGGGAGCTGTTTTTT
>.|TRBV4-3|TRBD1|TRBJ1-6|15
CASSQGQGGRGPLHF
TGCGCCAGCAGCCAAGGACAGGGCGGACGGGGACCCCTCCACTTT
>.|TRBV12-3/TRBV12-4|TRBD1|TRBJ2-5|15
CASSRTGTAHETQYF
TGTGCCAGCAGTAGGACCGGGACAGCTCATGAGACCCAGTACTTC
>few|TRBV19|TRBD1|TRBJ1-2|13
CASSIGTDYGYTF
TGTGCCAGTAGTATTGGGACAGACTATGGCTACACCTTC
>few|TRBV6-1|.|TRBJ2-3|13
CASMSGATDTQYF
TGTGCCAGCATGTCAGGGGCCACAGATACGCAGTATTTT
>.|TRBV29-1|TRBD1|TRBJ2-1|12
CSVDRGDNEQFF
TGCAGCGTCGACAGGGGGGACAATGAGCAGTTCTTC
>few|TRBV25-1|.|TRBJ2-5|15
CASSTREEGWETQYF
TGTGCCAGCAGTACCCGAGAGGAGGGTTGGGAGACCCAGTACTTC
>few|TRBV6-4|TRBD1|TRBJ2-3|15
CASSVGTGGADTQYF
TGTGCCAGCAGTGTCGGGACAGGGGGCGCAGATACGCAGTATTTT
>medium-sized|TRBV7-2|.|TRBJ1-1|12
CASSISSTEAFF
TGTGCCAGCAGCATAAGTTCCACTGAAGCTTTCTTT
>.|TRBV6-2/TRBV6-3|.|TRBJ1-1|14
CASSYFQGIPEAFF
TGTGCCAGCAGTTATTTTCAGGGGATTCCTGAAGCTTTCTTT
>.|TRBV20-1|TRBD2|TRBJ2-1|15
CSAIERGDPYNEQFF
TGCAGTGCTATCGAGCGGGGGGATCCCTACAATGAGCAGTTCTTC
>.|TRBV14|TRBD2|TRBJ2-1|17
CASSQDRLAGRGNEQFF
TGTGCCAGCAGCCAGGATAGACTAGCAGGACGGGGCAATGAGCAGTTCTTC
>.|TRBV9|.|TRBJ2-1|13
CASSSSDYNEQFF
TGTGCCAGCAGCTCATCCGATTACAATGAGCAGTTCTTC
>.|TRBV7-6|TRBD1|TRBJ2-2|16
CASSSADRVGTGELFF
TGTGCCAGCAGCTCCGCGGACAGGGTGGGCACCGGGGAGCTGTTTTTT
>.|TRBV20-1|.|TRBJ1-1|15
CSATDPGRMNTEAFF
TGCAGTGCTACTGACCCGGGACGAATGAACACTGAAGCTTTCTTT
>few|TRBV4-1|TRBD2|TRBJ2-3|16
CASSPRGTSVTDTQYF
TGCGCCAGCAGCCCCAGAGGCACTAGCGTTACAGATACGCAGTATTTT